This paragraph covers one TCR beta chain sequence. The antigen remains undetermined. This sample was included in a study of brain T cells in children with intractable seizures. Whole-study findings and limits: Top 50 brain clonotypes included both public and private clones. Pre-surgery blood may have been undersampled, hiding some clones. HCMV serostatus was not known, and viral specificity came from CDR3 similarity only.

Only in-frame clones appear in the TCRdb table, and some are missing; sequencing was by immunoSEQ multiplex PCR. The sample records 5,600 or so clones, about 90% being singletons. Sequencing was limited to surgery cases with top T cell transcript signatures in brain tissue. Pre-surgery treatment included at least one anti-epileptic drug. This TCR came from a boy in the first two years of life with focal cortical dysplasia and intractable seizures. This specimen was resected brain tissue, taken at surgery.

CDR3 amino acids: CASSYSFPSYYEQYF. The CDR3 DNA follows: TGTGCCAGCAGTTACTCGTTTCCTAGCTACTACGAGCAGTACTTC. The V call is TRBV6-5, the J call TRBJ2-7; the D gene is possibly TRBD2 (5 bases). V was cut by 0 bases and J by 3 bases, with 12 bases left in between. The CDR3 has 15 amino acids. Germline CDR1 is MNHEY and CDR2 is SVGAGI.